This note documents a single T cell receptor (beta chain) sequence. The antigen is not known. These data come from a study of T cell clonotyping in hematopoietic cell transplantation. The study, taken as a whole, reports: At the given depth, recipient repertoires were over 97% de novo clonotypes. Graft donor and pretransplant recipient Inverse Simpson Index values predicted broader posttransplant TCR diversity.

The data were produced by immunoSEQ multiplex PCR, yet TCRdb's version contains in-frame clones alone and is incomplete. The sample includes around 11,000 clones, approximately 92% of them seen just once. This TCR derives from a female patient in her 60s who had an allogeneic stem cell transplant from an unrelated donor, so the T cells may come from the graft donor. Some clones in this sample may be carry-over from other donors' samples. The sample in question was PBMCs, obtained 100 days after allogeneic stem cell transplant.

The CDR3 sequence is CASSDLGQGPNQPQHF. The CDR3 coding sequence is TGTGCCAGCAGTGACCTGGGACAGGGCCCCAATCAGCCCCAGCATTTT. This chain uses TRBV6-1 with TRBJ1-5, with 9 bases matching TRBD1. The CDR3 sequence is 16 residues long. Per the germline V gene, CDR1 is MNHNS and CDR2 is SASEGT. V lost 3 bases to trimming and J lost 3 bases; unmatched junction nucleotides: 6.